This TCR beta chain appears in the sequencing data of a study of molecular identifiers for immune sequencing clone quantification. There are 15 residues in the CDR3. V dropped 4 bases and J dropped 2 bases, with 12 bases sitting between them. CDR1 is MDHEN, CDR2 SYDVKM, per germline. TCRdb redid the calling of the PCR reads with MiXCR, one entry per CDR3 protein. The table records about 40,000 distinct CDR3 sequences, approximately 17% of them present only once. Of note for this clonotype: Its target is not known.

Study outcomes and limitations: One cell's worth of spiked Jurkat TCR RNA was reportedly detectable among approximately 980,000 naive cells. Barcode sharing among identical TCR molecules could make large clones appear smaller.

CD8+CD4-CCR7+CD45RA+ sorting gave the naive CD8 T cells. This rearrangement joins TRBV28 to TRBJ1-5, with D possibly matching TRBD1 (6 bases). The sample was naive CD8+ T cells from blood, with Jurkat cell RNA spiked in. Subset in this sample: FACS-sorted CD8+CD4-CCR7+CD45RA+ naive T cells. The sequence came from a human donor in good health. Some libraries in this study had Jurkat cell RNA spiked in. In DNA form, the CDR3 reads TGTGCCAGCAGTTCGCCAGGGGCGGGCAATCAGCCCCAGCATTTT. It translates to CASSSPGAGNQPQHF.